This T cell receptor beta chain is from a study of CD8 T cells in Susac syndrome. Trimming took 3 bases from V and 2 from J, leaving 11 bases between them. The CDR3 runs 14 residues. This clonotype was detected once. CD8+ and CD4+ T cells were negatively isolated; TEMRA cells were FACS-enriched. RNA was extracted with the RNeasy kit, and a quantity of about 0.45 to 1 ug was reverse transcribed using random hexamers. Amplification of the TCR beta CDR3 was carried out by immunoSEQ multiplex PCR, which spanned a total of 54 Vbeta and 13 Jbeta segments. TCRdb analysed the immunoSEQ multiplex PCR reads with MiXCR anew, one entry per CDR3 protein. The top ten clones hold about 0.5% of a sample with approximately 80,000 distinct CDR3 sequences, 94% of them seen once.

This receptor was taken from a human donor with Susac syndrome. This chain links TRBV12-3 or TRBV12-4 with TRBJ2-7; the D is unclear. The specimen sequenced was CD8+ T cells from PBMCs. CDR3 sequence: CASSLQIFTYEQYF. CDR3 sequence (DNA): TGTGCCAGCAGTTTGCAGATCTTCACCTACGAGCAGTACTTC.